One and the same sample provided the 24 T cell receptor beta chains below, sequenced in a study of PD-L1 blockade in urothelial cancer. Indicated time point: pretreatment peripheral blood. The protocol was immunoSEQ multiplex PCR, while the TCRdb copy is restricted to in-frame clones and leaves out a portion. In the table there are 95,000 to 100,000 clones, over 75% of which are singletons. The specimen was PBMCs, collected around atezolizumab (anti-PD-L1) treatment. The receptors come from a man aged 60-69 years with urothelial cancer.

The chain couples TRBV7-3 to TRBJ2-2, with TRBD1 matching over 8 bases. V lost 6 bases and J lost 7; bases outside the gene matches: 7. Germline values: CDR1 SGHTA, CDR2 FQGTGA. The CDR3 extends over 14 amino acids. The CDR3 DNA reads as TGTGCCAGCAGACCGGACAGGGATAGCGGGGAGCTGTTTTTT. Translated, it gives CASRPDRDSGELFF.

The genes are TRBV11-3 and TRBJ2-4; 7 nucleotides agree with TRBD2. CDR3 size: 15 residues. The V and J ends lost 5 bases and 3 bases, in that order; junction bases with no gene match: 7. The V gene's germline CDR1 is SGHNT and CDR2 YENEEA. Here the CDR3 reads CASSRDGEGKNIQYF. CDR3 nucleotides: TGTGCCAGCAGCCGAGACGGGGAGGGCAAAAACATTCAGTACTTC.

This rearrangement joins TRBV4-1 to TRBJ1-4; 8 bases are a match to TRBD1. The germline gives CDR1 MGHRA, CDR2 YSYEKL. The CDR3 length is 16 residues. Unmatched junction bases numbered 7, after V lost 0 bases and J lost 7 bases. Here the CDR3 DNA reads TGCGCCAGCAGCCAAGATCGTGGGACAGGCGGTGAAAAACTGTTTTTT. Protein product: CASSQDRGTGGEKLFF.

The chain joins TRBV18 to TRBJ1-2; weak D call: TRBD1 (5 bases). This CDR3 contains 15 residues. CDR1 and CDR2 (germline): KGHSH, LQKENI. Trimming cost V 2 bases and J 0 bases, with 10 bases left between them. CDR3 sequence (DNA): TGTGCCAGCTCACCAAGTTCGACAGCTAACTATGGCTACACCTTC. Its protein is CASSPSSTANYGYTF.

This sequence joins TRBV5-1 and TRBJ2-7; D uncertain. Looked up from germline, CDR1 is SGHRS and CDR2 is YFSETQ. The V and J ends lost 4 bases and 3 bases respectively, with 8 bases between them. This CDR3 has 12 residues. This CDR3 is CASSALSYEQYF. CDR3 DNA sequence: TGCGCCAGCAGCGCCCTCAGCTACGAGCAGTACTTC. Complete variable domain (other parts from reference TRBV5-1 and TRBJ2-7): KAGVTQTPRYLIKTRGQQVTLSCSPISGHRSVSWYQQTPGQGLQFLFEYFSETQRNKGNFPGRFSGRQFSNSRSEMNVSTLELGDSALYLCASSALSYEQYFGPGTRLTVT.

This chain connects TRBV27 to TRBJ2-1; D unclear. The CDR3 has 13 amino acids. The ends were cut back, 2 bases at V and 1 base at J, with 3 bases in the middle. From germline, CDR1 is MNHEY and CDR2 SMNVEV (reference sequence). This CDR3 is CASSLESYNEQFF. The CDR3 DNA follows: TGTGCCAGCAGTTTAGAGTCCTACAATGAGCAGTTCTTC.

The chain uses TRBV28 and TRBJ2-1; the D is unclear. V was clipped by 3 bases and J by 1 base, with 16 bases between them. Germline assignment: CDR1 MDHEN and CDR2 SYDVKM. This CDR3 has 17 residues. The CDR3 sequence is CASSFLRLHESYNEQFF. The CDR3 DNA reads TGTGCCAGCAGTTTCCTTCGACTGCATGAGTCCTACAATGAGCAGTTCTTC. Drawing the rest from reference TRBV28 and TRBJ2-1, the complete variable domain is DVKVTQSSRYLVKRTGEKVFLECVQDMDHENMFWYRQDPGLGLRLIYFSYDVKMKEKGDIPEGYSVSREKKERFSLILESASTNQTSMYLCASSFLRLHESYNEQFFGPGTRLTVL.

CDR3 region: CASRRSGGVQMSNQPQHF. The CDR3 nucleotides are TGTGCCAGCAGACGATCAGGGGGCGTCCAAATGAGCAATCAGCCCCAGCATTTT. The chain links TRBV28 to TRBJ1-5; 8 positions match TRBD1. Trimming took 6 bases from V and 1 from J; bases not matched to a gene: 14. The CDR3 spans 18 residues. Per germline, CDR1 MDHEN and CDR2 SYDVKM. Variable domain in full (rest from reference TRBV28 and TRBJ1-5): DVKVTQSSRYLVKRTGEKVFLECVQDMDHENMFWYRQDPGLGLRLIYFSYDVKMKEKGDIPEGYSVSREKKERFSLILESASTNQTSMYLCASRRSGGVQMSNQPQHFGDGTRLSIL.

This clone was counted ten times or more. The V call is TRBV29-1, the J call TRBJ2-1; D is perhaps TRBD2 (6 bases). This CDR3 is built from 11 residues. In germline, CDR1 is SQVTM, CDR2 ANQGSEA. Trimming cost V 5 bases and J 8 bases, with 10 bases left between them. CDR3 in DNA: TGCAGCGTTATACTAGCCGATGAGCAGTTCTTC. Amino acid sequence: CSVILADEQFF.

CDR3 sequence: CASSELTSLGDTQYF. DNA of the CDR3: TGTGCCAGCAGTGAACTGACTAGCCTAGGGGATACGCAGTATTTT. The rearrangement uses TRBV25-1 and TRBJ2-3, with 7 bases aligning to TRBD2. V dropped 2 bases and J dropped 6; count of bases not matched to a gene: 8. Germline V gives CDR1 MGHDK, CDR2 SYGVNS. The CDR3 consists of 15 residues.

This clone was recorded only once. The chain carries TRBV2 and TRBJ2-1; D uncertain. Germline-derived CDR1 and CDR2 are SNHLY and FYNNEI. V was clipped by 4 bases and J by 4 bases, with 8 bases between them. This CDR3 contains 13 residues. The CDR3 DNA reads TGTGCCAGCAGTGTCCCCCCTTACAATGAGCAGTTCTTC. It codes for CASSVPPYNEQFF. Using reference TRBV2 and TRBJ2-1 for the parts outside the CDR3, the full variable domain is EPEVTQTPSHQVTQMGQEVILRCVPISNHLYFYWYRQILGQKVEFLVSFYNNEISEKSEIFDDQFSVERPDGSNFTLKIRSTKLEDSAMYFCASSVPPYNEQFFGPGTRLTVL.

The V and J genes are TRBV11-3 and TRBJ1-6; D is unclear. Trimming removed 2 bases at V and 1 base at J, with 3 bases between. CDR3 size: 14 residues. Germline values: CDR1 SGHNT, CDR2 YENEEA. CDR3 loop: CASSLLSYNSPLHF. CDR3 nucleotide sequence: TGTGCCAGCAGCTTATTATCCTATAATTCACCCCTCCACTTT.

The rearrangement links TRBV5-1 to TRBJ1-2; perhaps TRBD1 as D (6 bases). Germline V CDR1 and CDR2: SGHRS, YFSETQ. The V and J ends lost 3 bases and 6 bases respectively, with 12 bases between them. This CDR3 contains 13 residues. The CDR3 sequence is CASSSDSTHGYTF. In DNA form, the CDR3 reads TGCGCCAGCAGCTCGGACAGTACACATGGCTACACCTTC.

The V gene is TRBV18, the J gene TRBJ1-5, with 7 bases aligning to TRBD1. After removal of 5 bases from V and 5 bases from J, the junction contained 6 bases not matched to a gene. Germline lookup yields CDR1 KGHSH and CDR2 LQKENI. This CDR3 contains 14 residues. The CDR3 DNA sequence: TGTGCCAGCTCAAACCAGGGGGATGATCAGCCCCAGCATTTT. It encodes CASSNQGDDQPQHF.

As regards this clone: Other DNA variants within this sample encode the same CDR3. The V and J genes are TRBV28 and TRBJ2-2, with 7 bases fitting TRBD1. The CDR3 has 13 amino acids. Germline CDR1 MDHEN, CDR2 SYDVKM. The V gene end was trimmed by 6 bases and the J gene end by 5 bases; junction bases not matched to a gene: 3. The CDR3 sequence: CASRPGGTGELFF. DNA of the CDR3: TGTGCCAGCAGGCCAGGGGGAACCGGGGAGCTGTTTTTT.

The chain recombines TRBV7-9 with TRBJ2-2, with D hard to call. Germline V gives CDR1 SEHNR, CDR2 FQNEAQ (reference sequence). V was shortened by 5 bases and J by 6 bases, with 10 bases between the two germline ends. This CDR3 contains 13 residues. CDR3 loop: CASSLQTSGELFF. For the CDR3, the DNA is TGTGCCAGCAGCCTCCAAACATCCGGGGAGCTGTTTTTT. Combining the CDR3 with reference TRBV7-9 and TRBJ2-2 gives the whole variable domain DTGVSQNPRHKITKRGQNVTFRCDPISEHNRLYWYRQTLGQGPEFLTYFQNEAQLEKSRLLSDRFSAERPKGSFSTLEIQRTEQGDSAMYLCASSLQTSGELFFGEGSRLTVL.

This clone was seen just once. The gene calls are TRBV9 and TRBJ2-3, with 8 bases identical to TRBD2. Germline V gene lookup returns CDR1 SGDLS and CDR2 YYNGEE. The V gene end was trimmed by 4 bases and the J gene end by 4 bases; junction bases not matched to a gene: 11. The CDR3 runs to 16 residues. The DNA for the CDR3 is TGTGCCAGCAGCTCCATCAGCGGGAGAGGGGCAGATACGCAGTATTTT. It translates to CASSSISGRGADTQYF.

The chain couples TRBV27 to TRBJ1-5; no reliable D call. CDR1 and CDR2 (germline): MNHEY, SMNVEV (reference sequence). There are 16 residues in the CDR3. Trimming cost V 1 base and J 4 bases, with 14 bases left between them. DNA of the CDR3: TGTGCCAGCAGTTTATACCCCCCTTCAGTGAATCAGCCCCAGCATTTT. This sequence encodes CASSLYPPSVNQPQHF.

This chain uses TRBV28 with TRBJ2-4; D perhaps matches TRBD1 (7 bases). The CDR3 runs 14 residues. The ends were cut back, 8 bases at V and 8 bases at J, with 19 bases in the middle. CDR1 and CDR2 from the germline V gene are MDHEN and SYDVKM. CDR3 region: CASGVAGQWDIQYF. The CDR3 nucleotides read TGTGCCAGCGGGGTGGCGGGACAGTGGGACATTCAGTACTTC.

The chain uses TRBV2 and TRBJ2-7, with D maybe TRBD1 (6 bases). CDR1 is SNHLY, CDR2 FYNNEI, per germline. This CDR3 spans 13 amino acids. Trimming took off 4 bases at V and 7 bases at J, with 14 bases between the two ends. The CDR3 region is CASSAQGAGEQYF. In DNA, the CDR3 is TGTGCCAGCAGTGCACAGGGAGCAGGGGAGCAGTACTTC.

The CDR3 reads CASSERRYEQYF. The DNA of the CDR3 is TGCGCCAGCAGTGAGCGGCGGTACGAGCAGTACTTC. This chain connects TRBV10-2 to TRBJ2-7; no definite D call. Trimming took off 2 bases at V and 4 bases at J, with 6 bases between the two ends. The CDR3 has 12 residues. Germline assignment: CDR1 WSHSY and CDR2 SAAADI.

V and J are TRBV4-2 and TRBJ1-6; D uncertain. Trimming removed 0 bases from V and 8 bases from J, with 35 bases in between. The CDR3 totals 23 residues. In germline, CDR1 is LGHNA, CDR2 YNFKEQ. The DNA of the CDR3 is TGTGCCAGCAGCCAAGATAATCCCCTAACTACCCCAGCCTCGCTTAGATGGGATTCACCCCTCCACTTT. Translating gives CASSQDNPLTTPASLRWDSPLHF.

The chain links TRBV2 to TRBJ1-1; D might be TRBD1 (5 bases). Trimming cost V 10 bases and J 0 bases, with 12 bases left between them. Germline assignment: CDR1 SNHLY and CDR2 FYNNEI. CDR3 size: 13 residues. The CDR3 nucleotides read TGTGCCAACAAGGGACTTATGAACACTGAAGCTTTCTTT. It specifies CANKGLMNTEAFF.

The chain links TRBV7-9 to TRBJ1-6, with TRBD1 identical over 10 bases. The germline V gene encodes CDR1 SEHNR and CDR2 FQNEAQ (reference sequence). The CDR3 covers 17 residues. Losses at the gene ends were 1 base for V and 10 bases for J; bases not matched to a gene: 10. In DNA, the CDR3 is TGTGCCAGCAGCTTAGAGGTGGTGACAGGGGGCCGGTCACCCCTCCACTTT. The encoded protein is CASSLEVVTGGRSPLHF.